Described below is a single T cell receptor beta chain sequence and its context. This sample was taken from a study of T-cell memory formation after mild COVID-19. MiXCR, applied by TCRdb to the 5' RACE reads, yields one record per CDR3 protein. The table includes about 200,000 distinct CDR3 sequences, over 9.5% detected once. The specimen sequenced was PBMCs or a T cell subset sorted from them (not recorded which). The source of this sequence is a man between 18 and 35 years old who had mild COVID-19 (a few samples of this study predate the infection). Cell type and time point are not known.

In DNA, the CDR3 is TGCGCCAGCAGCTTACAAAGCTCTGGAAACACCATATATTTT. Its protein product is CASSLQSSGNTIYF. This chain joins TRBV5-1 and TRBJ1-3, with D unclear. The CDR3 is 14 residues long. Germline loops: CDR1 SGHRS, CDR2 YFSETQ. V lost 2 bases and J 0 bases, leaving 6 bases between the germline ends.